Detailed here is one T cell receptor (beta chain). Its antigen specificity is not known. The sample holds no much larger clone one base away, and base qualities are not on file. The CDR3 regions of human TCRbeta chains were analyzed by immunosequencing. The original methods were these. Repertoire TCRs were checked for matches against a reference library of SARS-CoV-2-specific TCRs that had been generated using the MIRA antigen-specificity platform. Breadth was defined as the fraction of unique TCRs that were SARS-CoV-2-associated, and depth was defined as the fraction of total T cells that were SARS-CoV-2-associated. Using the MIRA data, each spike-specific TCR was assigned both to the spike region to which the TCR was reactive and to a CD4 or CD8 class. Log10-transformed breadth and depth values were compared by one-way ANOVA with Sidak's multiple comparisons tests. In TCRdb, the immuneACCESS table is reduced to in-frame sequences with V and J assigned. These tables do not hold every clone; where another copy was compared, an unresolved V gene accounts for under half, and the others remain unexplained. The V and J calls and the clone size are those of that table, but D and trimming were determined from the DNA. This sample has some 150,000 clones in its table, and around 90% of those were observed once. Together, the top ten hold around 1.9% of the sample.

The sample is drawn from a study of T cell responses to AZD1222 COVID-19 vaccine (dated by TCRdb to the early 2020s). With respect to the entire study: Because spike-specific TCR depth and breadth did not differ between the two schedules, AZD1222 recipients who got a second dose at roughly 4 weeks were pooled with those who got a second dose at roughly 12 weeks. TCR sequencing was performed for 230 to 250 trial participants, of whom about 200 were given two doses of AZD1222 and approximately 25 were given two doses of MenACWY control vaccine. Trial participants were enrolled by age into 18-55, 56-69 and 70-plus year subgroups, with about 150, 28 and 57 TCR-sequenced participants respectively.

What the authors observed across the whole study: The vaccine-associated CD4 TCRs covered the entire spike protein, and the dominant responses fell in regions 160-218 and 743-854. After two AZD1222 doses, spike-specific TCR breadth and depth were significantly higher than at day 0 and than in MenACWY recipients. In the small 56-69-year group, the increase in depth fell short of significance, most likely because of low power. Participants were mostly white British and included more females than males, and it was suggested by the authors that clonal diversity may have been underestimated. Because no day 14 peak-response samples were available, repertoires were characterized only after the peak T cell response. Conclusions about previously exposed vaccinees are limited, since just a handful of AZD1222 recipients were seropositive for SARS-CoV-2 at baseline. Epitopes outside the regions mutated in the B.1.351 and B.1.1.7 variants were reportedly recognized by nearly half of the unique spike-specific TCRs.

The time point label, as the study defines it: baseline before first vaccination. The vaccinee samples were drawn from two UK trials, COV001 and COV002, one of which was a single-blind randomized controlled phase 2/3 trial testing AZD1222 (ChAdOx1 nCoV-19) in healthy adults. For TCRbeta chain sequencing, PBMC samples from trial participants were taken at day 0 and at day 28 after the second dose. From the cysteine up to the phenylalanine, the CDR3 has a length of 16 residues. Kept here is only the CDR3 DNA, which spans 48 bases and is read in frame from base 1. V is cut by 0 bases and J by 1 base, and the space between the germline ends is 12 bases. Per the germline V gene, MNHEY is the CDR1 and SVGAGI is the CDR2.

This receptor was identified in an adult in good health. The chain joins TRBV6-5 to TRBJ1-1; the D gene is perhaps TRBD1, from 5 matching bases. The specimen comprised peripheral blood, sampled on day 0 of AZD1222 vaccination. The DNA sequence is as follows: TGTGCCAGCAGTTACTCTCAGTTGGGGGAGAACACTGAAGCTTTCTTT. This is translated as CASSYSQLGENTEAFF.